Listed here are 18 T cell receptor beta chains from one sample, sequenced in a study of blood T cell repertoires in COVID-19 (dated by TCRdb to 2018 to 2020). Library preparation was by the immunoSEQ multiplex PCR assay. TCRdb limited this immuneACCESS table to in-frame rearrangements with V and J called. A share of clones is missing; checked studies link under half to unresolved V genes, and the rest is unexplained. This sample gives fewer than 350,000 clones in total; around 90% of them show up just once. The top ten hold 2% to 2.5% of the sample. The specimen was PBMCs or T cells enriched from blood (not recorded which). The receptor source for this set is a woman between 40 and 50 years old with acute COVID-19.

The chain is built from TRBV27 and TRBJ1-4, with TRBD1 matching over 9 bases. This CDR3 contains 14 residues. The J segment lost 12 bases and the V segment lost 7 bases, leaving 12 bases of the junction unmatched. The germline CDR1 and CDR2 sequences are MNHEY and SMNVEV (reference sequence). The CDR3 reads CASKRTGVSSELFF. The CDR3 region has the DNA TGTGCCAGCAAGCGGACAGGGGTGTCCTCGGAACTGTTTTTT.

J is TRBJ2-1 and V is TRBV5-1; no reliable D call. CDR1 and CDR2 (germline): SGHRS, YFSETQ. Trimming took off 0 bases at V and 6 bases at J, with 13 bases between the two ends. The CDR3 runs to 15 residues. The CDR3 sequence: CASSLVPLRFNEQFF. CDR3 nucleotide sequence: TGCGCCAGCAGCTTGGTCCCACTGAGGTTCAATGAGCAGTTCTTC.

V usage is TRBV7-2 and J usage is TRBJ2-3; 15 bases line up with TRBD2. The V gene's germline CDR1 is SGHTA and CDR2 FQGNSA. This CDR3 contains 15 residues. V was clipped by 3 bases and J by 5 bases; unmatched bases: 0. The DNA for the CDR3 is TGTGCCAGCAGCTTGGGACTAGCGGGAGGAGATACGCAGTATTTT. Translating it yields CASSLGLAGGDTQYF.

The chain couples TRBV11-3 to TRBJ2-7; a weak D match, TRBD1 (5 bases). Germline lookup yields CDR1 SGHNT and CDR2 YENEEA. This CDR3 has 14 amino acids. Trimming left V 2 bases short and J 6 bases short, with 14 bases between. CDR3 in amino acids: CASSLFTGPAEQYF. The CDR3 DNA sequence: TGTGCCAGCAGCTTATTTACAGGCCCCGCCGAGCAGTACTTC.

The CDR3 coding sequence is TGTGCCAGCAGCTTCTCCCAGCAGGGGGCGGAAGCTTTCTTT. Its protein product is CASSFSQQGAEAFF. The genes are TRBV7-2 and TRBJ1-1; 8 positions match TRBD1. CDR1 SGHTA and CDR2 FQGNSA come from the germline V gene. The CDR3 is made up of 14 amino acids. J gave up 8 bases and V 3 bases, and 8 bases lay outside the gene matches.

The V call is TRBV19, the J call TRBJ1-2; weak D call: TRBD1 (6 bases). Trimming cost V 5 bases and J 4 bases, with 20 bases left between them. Germline loops: CDR1 LNHDA, CDR2 SQIVND (reference sequence). The CDR3 covers 16 residues. CDR3 nucleotide sequence: TGTGCCAGTAGTTCCTGGGGATTGGGGGCGACCTATGGCTACACCTTC. It translates to CASSSWGLGATYGYTF.

The CDR3 region is CASSQVISTTSGSYEQYF. The CDR3 nucleotides are TGCGCCAGCAGCCAAGTTATCTCGACGACTAGCGGATCCTACGAGCAGTACTTC. This chain joins TRBV4-1 and TRBJ2-7; 9 positions match TRBD2. This CDR3 is 18 amino acids long. Germline V CDR1 and CDR2: MGHRA, YSYEKL. Trimming took 1 base from V and 1 from J; bases not matched to a gene: 11.

About this clone itself: The germline gene is not matched at one end of the junction; a read error may be the cause. The V and J genes are TRBV5-1 and TRBJ2-2; D gene ambiguous. CDR1 and CDR2 (germline): SGHRS, YFSETQ. The CDR3 length is 14 residues. The CDR3 DNA is TGCACCAGCAGCCTAGTAGACTCAACCGGGGAGCTGTTTTTT. Protein product: CTSSLVDSTGELFF.

This rearrangement joins TRBV29-1 to TRBJ2-7; 10 nucleotides agree with TRBD2. Germline V gene data show CDR1 as SQVTM and CDR2 as ANQGSEA. The CDR3 covers 13 residues. After removal of 2 bases from V and 7 bases from J, the junction contained 5 bases not matched to a gene. This chain's CDR3 is CSVELAGAREQYF. CDR3 in DNA: TGCAGCGTTGAACTAGCGGGAGCCAGAGAGCAGTACTTC.

The rearrangement links TRBV9 to TRBJ2-7, with 10 bases fitting TRBD1. Germline CDR1 reads SGDLS; CDR2 reads YYNGEE. This CDR3 is built from 14 residues. J gave up 3 bases and V 7 bases, and 7 bases lay outside the gene matches. This CDR3 is CASGPGQGIYEQYF. In DNA form, the CDR3 reads TGTGCCAGCGGTCCGGGACAGGGGATCTACGAGCAGTACTTC.

The CDR3 sequence is CASSLARRGSQETQYF. The DNA for the CDR3 is TGTGCCAGCAGCTTGGCCCGACGGGGGAGTCAAGAGACCCAGTACTTC. The chain carries TRBV5-4 and TRBJ2-5; D is possibly TRBD2 (6 bases). The CDR3 is 16 amino acids. The germline CDR1 and CDR2 sequences are SGHNT and YYREEE (reference sequence). V lost 0 bases, J lost 2 bases, and 14 bases lay in between.

A remark on this clone: Distinct nucleotide sequences in the sample also encode this CDR3. The chain combines TRBV7-9 with TRBJ2-7, with unresolved D. The CDR3 is 12 residues long. Looked up from germline, CDR1 is SEHNR and CDR2 is FQNEAQ (reference sequence). Trimming took 5 bases from V and 3 from J, leaving 8 bases between them. The CDR3, as DNA: TGTGCCAGCAGCCTCGGTGTCTACGAGCAGTACTTC. Amino acid sequence: CASSLGVYEQYF.

CDR3: CASSLTENYYGYTF. The CDR3 coding sequence is TGTGCCAGCAGCCTGACAGAAAATTACTATGGCTACACCTTC. This chain uses TRBV28 with TRBJ1-2, with D perhaps TRBD1 (5 bases). Per germline, CDR1 MDHEN and CDR2 SYDVKM. The V end lost 6 bases, the J end lost 3 bases, and 14 bases lay between the germline ends. The CDR3 sequence is 14 residues long.

The V and J genes are TRBV2 and TRBJ1-6, with a possible D match to TRBD1 (5 bases). With 5 bases removed from V and 0 bases from J, the gap between germline ends came to 11 bases. Germline V CDR1 and CDR2: SNHLY, FYNNEI. There are 16 residues in the CDR3. CDR3 residues: CASSKGQSSYNSPLHF. DNA of the CDR3: TGTGCCAGCAGTAAAGGACAAAGCTCCTATAATTCACCCCTCCACTTT.

The V and J genes are TRBV7-2 and TRBJ1-1; tentative D call: TRBD1 (5 bases). CDR1 SGHTA and CDR2 FQGNSA come from the germline V gene. V lost 5 bases to trimming and J lost 4 bases, with 11 bases between them. The length of the CDR3 is 13 residues. Here the CDR3 DNA reads TGTGCCAGCAGCCCGCAGGGTTTCACTGAAGCTTTCTTT. Its translation: CASSPQGFTEAFF.

This clone was counted once. V gene TRBV27 combines with J gene TRBJ2-7; TRBD1 might be the D (5 bases). V was clipped by 5 bases and J by 0 bases, with 14 bases between them. Looked up from germline, CDR1 is MNHEY and CDR2 is SMNVEV (reference sequence). This CDR3 is 15 amino acids long. The CDR3 region has the DNA TGTGCCAGCAGTCGACAGCGAACCCCCTCCTACGAGCAGTACTTC. The encoded protein is CASSRQRTPSYEQYF.

The chain couples TRBV30 to TRBJ1-5; 7 bases match TRBD1. The CDR3 consists of 16 residues. CDR1 and CDR2 (germline): GTSNPN, SVGIG (reference sequence). J gave up 0 bases and V 0 bases, and 5 bases lay outside the gene matches. CDR3 nucleotide sequence: TGTGCCTGGAGTGTACAGGGGAAGGATAGCAATCAGCCCCAGCATTTT. Its protein product is CAWSVQGKDSNQPQHF.

The genes are TRBV24-1 and TRBJ2-1; 9 nucleotides line up with TRBD2. Germline values: CDR1 KGHDR, CDR2 SFDVKD. CDR3 length: 20 amino acids. Trimming removed 9 bases from V and 1 base from J; junction bases left unmatched: 21. DNA for the CDR3: TGTGCCACCCAATCCAGGATAGGGGCTAGCGGGACACAATCCTACAATGAGCAGTTCTTC. Its translation is CATQSRIGASGTQSYNEQFF.